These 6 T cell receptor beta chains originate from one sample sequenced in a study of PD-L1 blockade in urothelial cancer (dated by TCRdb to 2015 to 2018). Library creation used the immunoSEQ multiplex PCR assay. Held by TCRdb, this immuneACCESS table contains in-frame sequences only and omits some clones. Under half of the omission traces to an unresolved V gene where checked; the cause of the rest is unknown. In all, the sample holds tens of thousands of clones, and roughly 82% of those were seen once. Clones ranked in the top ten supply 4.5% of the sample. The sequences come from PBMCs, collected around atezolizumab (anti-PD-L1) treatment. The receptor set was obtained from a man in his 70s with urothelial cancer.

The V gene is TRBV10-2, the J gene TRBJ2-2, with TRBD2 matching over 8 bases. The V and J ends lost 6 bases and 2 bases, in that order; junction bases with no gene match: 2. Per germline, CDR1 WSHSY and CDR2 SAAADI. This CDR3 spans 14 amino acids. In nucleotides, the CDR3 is TGCGCCAGCAGGATAGCGGGAAACACCGGGGAGCTGTTTTTT. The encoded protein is CASRIAGNTGELFF.

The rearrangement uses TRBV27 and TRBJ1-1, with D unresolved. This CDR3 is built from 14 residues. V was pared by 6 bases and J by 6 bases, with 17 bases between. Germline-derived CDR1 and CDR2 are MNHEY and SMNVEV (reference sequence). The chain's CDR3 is CASRSAVATPEAFF. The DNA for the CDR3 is TGTGCCAGCAGGTCAGCAGTGGCGACACCTGAAGCTTTCTTT.

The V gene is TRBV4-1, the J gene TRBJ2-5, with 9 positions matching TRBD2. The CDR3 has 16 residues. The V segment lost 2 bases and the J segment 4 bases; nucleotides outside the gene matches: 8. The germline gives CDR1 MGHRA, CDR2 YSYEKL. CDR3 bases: TGCGCCAGCAGCCAAAGGGGGACTAGCCAAACAGAGACCCAGTACTTC. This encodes CASSQRGTSQTETQYF.

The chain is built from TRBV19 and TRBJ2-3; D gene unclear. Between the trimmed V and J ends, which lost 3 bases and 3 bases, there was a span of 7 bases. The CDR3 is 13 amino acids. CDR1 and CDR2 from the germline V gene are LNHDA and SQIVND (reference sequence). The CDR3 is CASSIRRTDTQYF. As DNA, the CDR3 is TGTGCCAGTAGTATCCGCAGGACAGATACGCAGTATTTT.

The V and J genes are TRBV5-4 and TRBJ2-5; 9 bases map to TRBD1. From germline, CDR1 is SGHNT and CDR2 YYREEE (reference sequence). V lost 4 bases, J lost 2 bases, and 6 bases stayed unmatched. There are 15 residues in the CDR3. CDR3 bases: TGTGCCAGCAGCCTTCCGGGACAGGGACAAGAGACCCAGTACTTC. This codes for CASSLPGQGQETQYF.

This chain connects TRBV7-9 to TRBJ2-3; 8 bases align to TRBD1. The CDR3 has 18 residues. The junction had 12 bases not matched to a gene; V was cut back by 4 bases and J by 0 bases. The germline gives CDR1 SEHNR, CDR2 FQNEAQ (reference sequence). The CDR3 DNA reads TGTGCCAGCAGCTCCGGGGACAGGTTCATAGGAAGCACAGATACGCAGTATTTT. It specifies CASSSGDRFIGSTDTQYF.